This T cell receptor (beta chain) was retrieved from a study of T cell changes during pregnancy in multiple sclerosis. Deletions cut 8 bases from V and 1 base from J, with 14 bases between. This CDR3 is 14 amino acids long. Here immunoSEQ multiplex PCR was the method, and the copy in TCRdb shows in-frame clones only, minus some. The repertoire has more than 60,000 clones, 90% to 95% of them found once; the top ten carry about 0.85%. This sequence was found in a female donor with multiple sclerosis, enrolled in a pregnancy study. The sample was peripheral blood, taken before pregnancy. The gene calls are TRBV23-1 and TRBJ2-5; a possible D gene is TRBD1 (8 bases). TRBV23-1 is treated as an ORF (open reading frame) with a function not yet certain. CDR3: CASGGDRLQETQYF. CDR3 nucleotides: TGCGCCAGCGGGGGGGACAGGCTCCAAGAGACCCAGTACTTC.